The present entry profiles one TCR beta chain with its context. At one of its ends the junction is not consistent with the germline gene, which may arise from a read error. CDR1 and CDR2 from the germline V gene are SSHAT and FNYEAQ (reference sequence). The CDR3 extends over 13 amino acids. With each sample, at least 5 micrograms of total RNA were extracted. With a J-beta primer mix and a sample-barcoded 5' primer, a second PCR ran roughly 6 to 11 cycles. Through a template-switch adaptor with 12 random nucleotides, each cDNA molecule received a tag. TCRdb analysed the 5' RACE reads with MiXCR anew, one entry per CDR3 protein. The table has some 1.8 million distinct CDR3 sequences, roughly 43% seen once. The data originate from a study of blood T cells in healthy people across ages.

The specimen was blood. The sequence was obtained from a human donor in good health. The V call is TRBV7-7, the J call TRBJ2-2; D assignment may be TRBD1 or TRBD2 (6 bases each). CDR3 nucleotide sequence: TGTGCTAGCAGCCCGGGGGCCGTCGGGGAGCTGTTTTTT. The encoded protein is CASSPGAVGELFF.